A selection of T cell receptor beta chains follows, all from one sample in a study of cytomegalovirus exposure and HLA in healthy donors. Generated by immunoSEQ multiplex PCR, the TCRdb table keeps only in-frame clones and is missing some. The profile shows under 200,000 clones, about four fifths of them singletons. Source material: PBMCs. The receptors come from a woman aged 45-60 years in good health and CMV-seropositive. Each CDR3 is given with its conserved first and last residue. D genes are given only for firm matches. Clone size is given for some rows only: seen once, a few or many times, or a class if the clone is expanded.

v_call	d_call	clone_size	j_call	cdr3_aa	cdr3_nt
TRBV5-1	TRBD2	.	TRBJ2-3	CASSRRGLAETDTQYF	TGCGCCAGCAGCCGAAGGGGACTAGCGGAGACAGATACGCAGTATTTT
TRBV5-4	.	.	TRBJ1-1	CASSNRGHRESEAFF	TGTGCCAGCAGCAACCGGGGACATCGGGAATCTGAAGCTTTCTTT
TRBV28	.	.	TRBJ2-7	CASSGDTGSYEQYF	TGTGCCAGCAGCGGGGACACGGGTTCCTACGAGCAGTACTTC
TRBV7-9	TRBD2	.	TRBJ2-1	CASSLGTSDYNEQFF	TGTGCCAGCAGCCTCGGGACTAGCGATTACAATGAGCAGTTCTTC
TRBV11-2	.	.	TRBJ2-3	CASSFLTIQDSSHF	TGTGCCAGCAGCTTTTTAACGATCCAGGACAGCTCGCATTTT
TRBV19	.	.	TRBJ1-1	CASSLGFTTEAFF	TGTGCCAGTAGTCTGGGCTTTACCACTGAAGCTTTCTTT
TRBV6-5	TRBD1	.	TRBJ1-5	CASSSNRGGQPQHF	TGTGCCAGCAGTTCGAACAGGGGGGGGCAGCCCCAGCATTTT
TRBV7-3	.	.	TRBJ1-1	CASSLEAAHTEAFF	TGTGCCAGCAGCTTAGAGGCAGCACACACTGAAGCTTTCTTT
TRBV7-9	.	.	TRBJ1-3	CASSSQRVGNTIYF	TGTGCCAGCAGCTCGCAGAGGGTCGGAAACACCATATATTTT
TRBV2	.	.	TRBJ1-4	CASSPGRIEKLFF	TGTGCCAGCAGCCCGGGGAGGATTGAAAAACTGTTTTTT
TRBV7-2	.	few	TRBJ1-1	CASSPGQLNTEAFF	TGTGCCAGCAGCCCCGGACAGCTGAACACTGAAGCTTTCTTT
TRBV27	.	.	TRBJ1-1	CASSTYKYTEAFF	TGTGCCAGCAGTACGTACAAGTACACTGAAGCTTTCTTT
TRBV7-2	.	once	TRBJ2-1	CASSFSQVQFF	TGTGCCAGCAGCTTTTCTCAGGTTCAGTTCTTC
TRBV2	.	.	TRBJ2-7	CASRRDPGWQYF	TGTGCCAGCAGAAGGGATCCGGGGTGGCAGTACTTC
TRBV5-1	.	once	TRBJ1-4	CASREGFDEKLFF	TGCGCCAGCAGAGAGGGTTTTGACGAAAAACTGTTTTTT
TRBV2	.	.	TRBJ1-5	CASSDLYLYQPQHF	TGTGCCAGCAGTGATCTCTATTTGTATCAGCCCCAGCATTTT
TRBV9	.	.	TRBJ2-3	CASSASLGSTDTQYF	TGTGCCAGCAGCGCCAGTTTGGGCAGCACAGATACGCAGTATTTT
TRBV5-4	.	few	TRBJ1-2	CASRDISGRSPKF	TGTGCCAGCAGGGACATCTCGGGTCGATCACCCAAGTTC
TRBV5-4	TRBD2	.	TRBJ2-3	CASRTSGGVSTDTQYF	TGTGCCAGCAGGACTAGCGGGGGGGTTAGCACAGATACGCAGTATTTT
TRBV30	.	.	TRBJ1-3	CAWSVKRAGAGGLPGNTIYF	TGTGCCTGGAGTGTAAAAAGAGCAGGGGCAGGAGGTTTGCCTGGAAACACCATATATTTT
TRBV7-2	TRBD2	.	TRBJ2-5	CASSFTSGGEETQYF	TGTGCCAGCAGCTTTACTAGCGGGGGGGAGGAGACCCAGTACTTC
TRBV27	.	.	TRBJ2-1	CASSFGFDSNEQFF	TGTGCCAGCAGTTTCGGGTTTGACAGTAATGAGCAGTTCTTC
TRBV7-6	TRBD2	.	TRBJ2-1	CASSLRGLAGAPYEQFF	TGTGCCAGCAGCTTAAGGGGACTAGCGGGAGCCCCCTACGAGCAGTTCTTC
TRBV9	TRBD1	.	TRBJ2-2	CASSGPDRGVTGELFF	TGTGCCAGCAGCGGACCGGACAGGGGAGTCACCGGGGAGCTGTTTTTT
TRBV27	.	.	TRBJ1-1	CASLRDSVMNTEAFF	TGTGCCAGCCTCCGAGACAGTGTTATGAACACTGAAGCTTTCTTT
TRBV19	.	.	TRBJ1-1	CASSILEQNMNTEAFF	TGTGCCAGTAGTATTTTGGAACAGAACATGAACACTGAAGCTTTCTTT
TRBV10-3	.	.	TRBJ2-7	CAIGRRETSSYEQYF	TGTGCCATCGGCAGGAGGGAGACCAGCTCCTACGAGCAGTACTTC
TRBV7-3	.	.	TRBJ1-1	CASSLTAGKSEAFF	TGTGCCAGCAGCTTAACGGCAGGGAAGTCTGAAGCTTTCTTT
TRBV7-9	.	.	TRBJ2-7	CASSLGYGSYEQYF	TGTGCCAGCAGCTTAGGCTACGGCTCCTACGAGCAGTACTTC
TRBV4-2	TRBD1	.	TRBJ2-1	CASSQEIGTGSFSSYNEQFF	TGTGCCAGCAGCCAAGAAATCGGGACAGGGTCTTTTAGCTCCTACAATGAGCAGTTCTTC
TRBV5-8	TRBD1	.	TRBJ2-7	CASSWSFGTGVNYEQYF	TGTGCCAGCAGTTGGAGTTTTGGGACAGGGGTCAACTACGAGCAGTACTTC
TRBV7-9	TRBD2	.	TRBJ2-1	CASSVPGAGGQSNEQFF	TGTGCCAGCAGCGTACCTGGAGCGGGGGGCCAATCCAATGAGCAGTTCTTC
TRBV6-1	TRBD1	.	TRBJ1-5	CASRGTGGLNQPQHF	TGTGCCAGCAGGGGAACAGGGGGCCTCAATCAGCCCCAGCATTTT
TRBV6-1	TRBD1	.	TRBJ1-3	CASISDRGSGNTIYF	TGTGCCAGCATTTCCGACAGGGGCTCTGGAAACACCATATATTTT
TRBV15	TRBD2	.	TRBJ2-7	CATSRDLGGKAYEQYF	TGTGCCACCAGCAGAGATCTGGGGGGGAAAGCCTACGAGCAGTACTTC
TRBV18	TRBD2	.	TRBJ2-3	CASSHRRGTTDTQYF	TGTGCCAGCTCACATAGGCGGGGGACCACAGATACGCAGTATTTT
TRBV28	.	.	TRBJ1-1	CASSLLTGQWGTEAFF	TGTGCCAGCAGTTTATTGACAGGACAATGGGGCACTGAAGCTTTCTTT
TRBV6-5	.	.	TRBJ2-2	CASLTQGTNTGELFF	TGTGCCAGCCTCACCCAGGGTACGAACACCGGGGAGCTGTTTTTT
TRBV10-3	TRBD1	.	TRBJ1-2	CAISDPSTGGANYGYTF	TGTGCCATCAGTGACCCGAGCACAGGGGGTGCTAACTATGGCTACACCTTC
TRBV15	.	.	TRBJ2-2	CATSRDLYTGELFF	TGTGCCACCAGCAGAGACCTCTACACCGGGGAGCTGTTTTTT
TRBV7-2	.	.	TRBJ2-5	CASSSDPGEAKETQYF	TGTGCCAGCAGCTCAGATCCAGGGGAAGCAAAAGAGACCCAGTACTTC
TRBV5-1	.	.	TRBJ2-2	CASSRGHSGKGELLF	TGCGCCAGCAGCCGGGGACATTCTGGGAAAGGGGAGCTGCTTTTT
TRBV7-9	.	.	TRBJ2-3	CSSSLTDTQYF	TGTTCCAGCAGCCTCACAGATACGCAGTATTTT
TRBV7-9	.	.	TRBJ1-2	CASSRTDTLVGNGYTF	TGTGCCAGCAGCCGCACGGACACCCTTGTAGGGAATGGCTACACCTTC
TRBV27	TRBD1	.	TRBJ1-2	CASSPGTGRNYGYTF	TGTGCCAGCAGTCCAGGGACAGGGCGTAACTATGGCTACACCTTC
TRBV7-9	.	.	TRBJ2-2	CASSWEGELFF	TGTGCCAGCAGCTGGGAGGGGGAGCTGTTTTTT
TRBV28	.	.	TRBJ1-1	CASSQSWGRGPKENTEAFF	TGTGCCAGCAGTCAATCCTGGGGCAGGGGCCCTAAGGAGAACACTGAAGCTTTCTTT
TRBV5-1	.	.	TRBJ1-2	CASSREGDYGYTF	TGCGCCAGCAGCAGGGAGGGCGACTATGGCTACACCTTC
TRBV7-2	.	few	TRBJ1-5	CASSVGPSNQPQHF	TGTGCCAGCAGCGTGGGCCCTAGCAATCAGCCCCAGCATTTT
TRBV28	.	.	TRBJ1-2	CASGLGGIYGYTF	TGTGCCAGCGGGCTCGGAGGGATCTATGGCTACACCTTC
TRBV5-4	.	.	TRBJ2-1	CASSLDGSSYNEQFF	TGTGCCAGCAGCTTGGACGGGAGCTCCTACAATGAGCAGTTCTTC
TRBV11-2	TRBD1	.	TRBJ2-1	CASSLDLTGGLDEQFF	TGTGCCAGCAGCTTAGACCTTACAGGGGGCCTCGATGAGCAGTTCTTC
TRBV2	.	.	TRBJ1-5	CATRGVTSGRGDTDTQHF	TGTGCCACCCGAGGGGTGACTAGCGGGAGAGGGGATACAGATACGCAGCATTTT
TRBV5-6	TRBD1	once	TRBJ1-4	CASSLLGTGDEKLFF	TGTGCCAGCAGCTTGTTGGGGACAGGGGATGAAAAACTGTTTTTT
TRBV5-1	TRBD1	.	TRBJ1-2	CASSLVVRGMDGYTF	TGCGCCAGCAGCTTGGTGGTCAGGGGGATGGATGGCTACACCTTC